Shown below are 28 T cell receptor beta chains from a single sample sequenced in a study of T cells after yellow fever vaccination. TCRdb itself ran the 5' RACE reads through MiXCR, one entry per CDR3 protein. The sample carries about 120,000 distinct CDR3 sequences, roughly 15% recorded once. The specimen comprised CD8+ T cells sorted from PBMCs, sampled 5 days after the yellow fever booster vaccination. The source of these receptors is a man aged 18-30 years who received the YFV17D yellow fever vaccine.

This clonotype has more than one count but fewer than ten. The rearrangement links TRBV27 to TRBJ1-2; 8 nucleotides line up with TRBD1. V was pared by 5 bases and J by 6 bases, with 11 bases of the junction left unmatched. The germline V gene encodes CDR1 MNHEY and CDR2 SMNVEV (reference sequence). The CDR3 extends over 15 amino acids. In DNA form, the CDR3 reads TGTGCCAGCAGTACCCTAGCAGGGGGCGCGGATGGCTACACCTTC. As protein: CASSTLAGGADGYTF.

This clonotype was recorded a few times. The chain is built from TRBV7-9 and TRBJ1-1; no clear D. Per germline, CDR1 SEHNR and CDR2 FQNEAQ (reference sequence). V was pared by 2 bases and J by 5 bases, with 15 bases between. This CDR3 comprises 15 residues. CDR3 coding DNA: TGTGCCAGCAGCTTAACTACGGGTTTTCGTACTGAAGCTTTCTTT. Amino acid sequence: CASSLTTGFRTEAFF.

The chain carries TRBV4-1 and TRBJ2-1; TRBD2 matches at 13 bases. V lost 5 bases, J lost 6 bases, and 7 bases stayed unmatched. This CDR3 is built from 16 residues. Germline values: CDR1 MGHRA, CDR2 YSYEKL. In nucleotides, the CDR3 is TGCGCCAGCAGCTTTCGGACTAGCGGGGGCCCCAATGAGCAGTTCTTC. It translates to CASSFRTSGGPNEQFF.

The V call is TRBV9, the J call TRBJ2-7; 15 nucleotides match TRBD2. J was trimmed by 6 bases and V by 2 bases; bases with no gene match: 0. Germline V lookup: CDR1 SGDLS, CDR2 YYNGEE. The CDR3 is 14 amino acids. The CDR3 region is CASSVGLAGGEQYF. In DNA, the CDR3 is TGTGCCAGCAGCGTGGGACTAGCGGGGGGCGAGCAGTACTTC.

The sample holds a few counts of this clonotype. This rearrangement joins TRBV19 to TRBJ1-2, with 8 positions matching TRBD1. Germline values: CDR1 LNHDA, CDR2 SQIVND (reference sequence). The junction had 3 bases not matched to a gene; V was cut back by 3 bases and J by 3 bases. The CDR3 runs 14 residues. This chain's CDR3 is CASSMPDRDYGYTF. The CDR3 bases are TGTGCCAGTAGTATGCCGGACAGGGACTATGGCTACACCTTC.

The chain has TRBV19 and TRBJ1-1; D possibly corresponds to TRBD1 (6 bases). The CDR3 loop spans 14 amino acids. The V gene lost 5 bases and the J gene lost 6 bases, with 16 bases spanning the gap. Germline loops: CDR1 LNHDA, CDR2 SQIVND (reference sequence). CDR3 sequence reads: CASSVAGAGAEAFF. The CDR3 DNA is TGTGCCAGTAGTGTTGCAGGGGCGGGCGCTGAAGCTTTCTTT.

The J gene is TRBJ1-4, the V gene TRBV6-5; D might be TRBD1 (5 bases). CDR3 length: 15 amino acids. CDR1 and CDR2 from the germline V gene are MNHEY and SVGAGI. The V end lost 8 bases, the J end lost 7 bases, and 20 bases lay between the germline ends. The chain's CDR3 is CASAQGAGLLEKLFF. CDR3 in DNA: TGTGCCAGCGCCCAAGGGGCAGGGCTCCTTGAAAAACTGTTTTTT.

This clonotype was counted only a few times. The J gene is TRBJ2-1, the V gene TRBV7-2; D possibly uses TRBD1 or TRBD2 (5 bases each). Trimming took 5 bases from V and 8 from J, leaving 19 bases between them. Germline V gives CDR1 SGHTA, CDR2 FQGNSA. The CDR3 consists of 15 residues. CDR3 nucleotides: TGTGCCAGCAGCCACTCGGGCAGGGAGCGCGATGAGCAGTTCTTC. Its protein is CASSHSGRERDEQFF.

This chain uses TRBV7-9 with TRBJ2-1, with 8 positions matching TRBD1. Germline assignment: CDR1 SEHNR and CDR2 FQNEAQ (reference sequence). V gave up 2 bases and J gave up 6 bases; unmatched junction bases: 12. CDR3 size: 17 residues. The CDR3 DNA sequence: TGTGCCAGCAGCTTAATCGGGCGCAGGGGGCTAGGCAATGAGCAGTTCTTC. Its protein is CASSLIGRRGLGNEQFF. Full variable domain (remainder filled in from reference TRBV7-9 and TRBJ2-1): DTGVSQNPRHKITKRGQNVTFRCDPISEHNRLYWYRQTLGQGPEFLTYFQNEAQLEKSRLLSDRFSAERPKGSFSTLEIQRTEQGDSAMYLCASSLIGRRGLGNEQFFGPGTRLTVL.

This clonotype turned up a few times. This chain connects TRBV11-2 to TRBJ1-1; maybe TRBD1 (5 bases). This CDR3 spans 14 amino acids. The germline gives CDR1 SGHAT, CDR2 FQNNGV. Deletions cut 4 bases from V and 3 bases from J, with 12 bases between. CDR3 DNA sequence: TGTGCCAGCAGCTCTCCAGGGATGGACACTGAAGCTTTCTTT. It translates to CASSSPGMDTEAFF.

This clonotype was seen a few times. J is TRBJ2-2 and V is TRBV5-1, with 10 bases identical to TRBD1. V lost 5 bases to trimming and J lost 6 bases; unmatched junction nucleotides: 4. This CDR3 has 14 amino acids. Germline V gene lookup returns CDR1 SGHRS and CDR2 YFSETQ. Written as DNA, the CDR3 is TGCGCCAGCAGATTGACAGGGGGCCCCGGGGAGCTGTTTTTT. The encoded protein is CASRLTGGPGELFF.

This clonotype was detected only a few times. This chain links TRBV4-1 with TRBJ2-2; D might be TRBD2 (6 bases). CDR1 MGHRA and CDR2 YSYEKL come from the germline V gene. CDR3 size: 13 residues. V lost 3 bases and J lost 9, with 11 bases in between. The DNA of the CDR3 is TGCGCCAGCAGCCAGGGACTTGGTTGGGAGCTGTTTTTT. This translates into CASSQGLGWELFF.

The chain links TRBV29-1 to TRBJ2-5; perhaps D is TRBD1 or TRBD2 (5 bases each). The CDR3 is made up of 13 amino acids. CDR1 and CDR2 (germline): SQVTM, ANQGSEA. V lost 4 bases and J lost 1, with 10 bases in between. The CDR3 DNA sequence: TGCAGCGTTGGGCTAGGGACCCAAGAGACCCAGTACTTC. This gives the protein CSVGLGTQETQYF.

This clonotype counts as medium-sized. The V and J genes are TRBV7-9 and TRBJ2-4, with 7 bases matching TRBD2. Germline CDR1 and CDR2: SEHNR and FQNEAQ (reference sequence). V dropped 1 base and J dropped 4; count of bases not matched to a gene: 4. This CDR3 spans 15 amino acids. The CDR3, as DNA: TGTGCCAGCAGCTTAGTGCAGCGGGGAAAAAACATTCAGTACTTC. It specifies CASSLVQRGKNIQYF.

The chain recombines TRBV5-1 with TRBJ2-6, with D possibly TRBD1 on 6 matching bases. This CDR3 is built from 17 residues. The V and J ends lost 1 base and 3 bases respectively, with 14 bases between them. Germline CDR1 is SGHRS and CDR2 is YFSETQ. This CDR3 reads CASSLLASGVGANVLTF. The CDR3 DNA reads TGCGCCAGCAGCTTGTTAGCTTCAGGGGTTGGGGCCAACGTCCTGACTTTC.

This chain connects TRBV5-5 to TRBJ2-3; D remains ambiguous. Germline values: CDR1 SGHKS, CDR2 YYEKEE (reference sequence). Trimming took 0 bases from V and 1 from J, leaving 9 bases between them. This CDR3 contains 15 residues. The CDR3 is CASSLVPRRTDTQYF. CDR3 nucleotide sequence: TGTGCCAGCAGCTTGGTACCGCGCCGCACAGATACGCAGTATTTT.

This clonotype was found a few times. The genes are TRBV2 and TRBJ1-1, with TRBD1 as a possible D gene (6 bases). The CDR3 covers 15 residues. The ends were cut back, 6 bases at V and 1 base at J, with 15 bases in the middle. From germline, CDR1 is SNHLY and CDR2 FYNNEI. CDR3 DNA: TGTGCCAGCAGGGCCTGGGGGGCCGGGAACACTGAAGCTTTCTTT. The encoded protein is CASRAWGAGNTEAFF.

The V and J genes are TRBV11-2 and TRBJ1-4; D perhaps matches TRBD1 (6 bases). With 4 bases removed from V and 8 bases from J, the gap between germline ends came to 17 bases. Germline CDR1 SGHAT, CDR2 FQNNGV. CDR3 length equals 15 residues. CDR3 DNA: TGTGCCAGCAGCTACCAGGGGAGGGAGGAAGAAAAACTGTTTTTT. Amino acids: CASSYQGREEEKLFF.

This clonotype was observed a few times. The J gene is TRBJ2-1, the V gene TRBV5-1; possibly TRBD2 for D (5 bases). The CDR3 extends over 14 amino acids. V lost 6 bases, J lost 6 bases, and 16 bases lay in between. The germline V gene encodes CDR1 SGHRS and CDR2 YFSETQ. CDR3 nucleotide sequence: TGCGCCAGCACGCAGGACTCACAAGGCAATGAGCAGTTCTTC. Protein sequence: CASTQDSQGNEQFF.

This clonotype was detected ten times or more. This chain connects TRBV12-3 or TRBV12-4 to TRBJ1-4; D is possibly TRBD1 (5 bases). V shed 6 bases and J shed 5 bases, with 13 bases lying between them. CDR3 length: 14 amino acids. CDR3 sequence: CASRPGTANEKLFF. The CDR3 DNA follows: TGTGCCAGCAGACCCGGGACGGCAAATGAAAAACTGTTTTTT.

This clonotype was picked up a small number of times. The J gene is TRBJ2-1, the V gene TRBV7-3; 8 bases match TRBD2. V was pared by 1 base and J by 4 bases, with 3 bases of the junction left unmatched. This CDR3 spans 15 amino acids. Germline loops: CDR1 SGHTA, CDR2 FQGTGA. This chain's CDR3 is CASSLMVAGYNEQFF. Here the CDR3 DNA reads TGTGCCAGCAGCTTAATGGTAGCGGGGTACAATGAGCAGTTCTTC. Combining the CDR3 with reference TRBV7-3 and TRBJ2-1 gives the whole variable domain GAGVSQTPSNKVTEKGKYVELRCDPISGHTALYWYRQSLGQGPEFLIYFQGTGAADDSGLPNDRFFAVRPEGSVSTLKIQRTERGDSAVYLCASSLMVAGYNEQFFGPGTRLTVL.

This clonotype showed up many times. The chain recombines TRBV4-1 with TRBJ2-7; the D gene is possibly TRBD1 (6 bases). Germline-derived CDR1 and CDR2 are MGHRA and YSYEKL. Trimming left V 3 bases short and J 3 bases short, with 12 bases between. CDR3 length: 14 residues. The CDR3 spells CASSHRDTIYEQYF. DNA of the CDR3: TGCGCCAGCAGCCACCGGGACACAATCTACGAGCAGTACTTC.

The V call is TRBV6-6, the J call TRBJ2-7; D may match TRBD1 or TRBD2 (6 bases each). The CDR3 is 16 amino acids. Germline CDR1 reads MNHNY; CDR2 reads SVGAGI (reference sequence). The V end lost 0 bases, the J end lost 2 bases, and 14 bases lay between the germline ends. The CDR3: CASSYSRPGAAYEQYV. The CDR3 bases are TGTGCCAGCAGTTACTCGAGACCGGGGGCCGCCTACGAGCAGTACGTC.

The chain links TRBV7-6 to TRBJ2-2; D is ambiguous. Trimming stripped 3 bases from V and 7 bases from J, with 6 bases between. The germline gives CDR1 SGHVS, CDR2 FNYEAQ. CDR3 length: 12 amino acids. The CDR3 is CASSFLFGELFF. The CDR3 region has the DNA TGTGCCAGCAGCTTTCTGTTCGGGGAGCTGTTTTTT.

This chain links TRBV6-5 with TRBJ1-5; 7 bases map to TRBD1. V was clipped by 6 bases and J by 1 base; unmatched bases: 6. The CDR3 has 15 amino acids. CDR1 and CDR2 from the germline V gene are MNHEY and SVGAGI. This CDR3 reads CASRLYRGSNQPQHF. In DNA form, the CDR3 reads TGTGCCAGCAGACTATACAGGGGCAGCAATCAGCCCCAGCATTTT.

This clonotype has only a few counts. The chain has TRBV6-6 and TRBJ2-1; D is unresolved. The germline V gene has CDR1 MNHNY and CDR2 SVGAGI (reference sequence). This CDR3 spans 12 amino acids. Trimming shortened V by 8 bases and J by 0 bases, and 5 bases separated the two germline ends. The CDR3 DNA is TGTGCCAGCGGGGTCTCCTACAATGAGCAGTTCTTC. As protein: CASGVSYNEQFF.

This clonotype showed up just a few times. The chain links TRBV6-1 to TRBJ2-1, with 10 bases that match TRBD2. The germline CDR1 and CDR2 sequences are MNHNS and SASEGT. The CDR3 length is 13 residues. J lost 15 bases, V lost 5 bases, and 10 bases had no gene match. The CDR3 DNA is TGTGCCAGCAGTTTTGGGACTAGCGTTGAGGGGTTCTTC. Translated: CASSFGTSVEGFF.

This sequence joins TRBV15 and TRBJ1-2, with D hard to call. This CDR3 comprises 13 residues. The V gene's germline CDR1 is LNHNV and CDR2 YYDKDF (reference sequence). Between the trimmed V and J ends, which lost 3 bases and 7 bases, there was a span of 12 bases. DNA for the CDR3: TGTGCCACCAGCAGCAAGGCTCTTGGTGGCTACACCTTC. Residues: CATSSKALGGYTF.